A selection of T cell receptor beta chains follows, all from one sample in a study of control samples from healthy donors and cancer patients. Repertoires were generated with immunoSEQ multiplex PCR, while TCRdb's copy carries only in-frame clones and drops some. The sample has about 140,000 clones, 85% to 95% seen once; the top ten hold around 13%. Sequencing was done on a sample of blood. Every receptor here comes from a man aged 35-49 years in good health. CDR3s include the opening cysteine and the closing phenylalanine or tryptophan. A D gene is named only where the DNA matches it firmly. Some rows mark clone size as missing; the rest say once, few, many or name a class of expanded clone.

length | D | J | V | size | DNA | CDR3
15 | NA | TRBJ2-1 | TRBV7-3 | NA | TGTGCCAGCAGCACCTCCCCGGGAATGTGGAATGAGCAGTTCTTC | CASSTSPGMWNEQFF
17 | NA | TRBJ1-6 | TRBV27 | few | TGTGCCAGCAGTTTATTTACCGGCCCACGGCATAATTCACCCCTCCACTTT | CASSLFTGPRHNSPLHF
16 | TRBD2 | TRBJ2-4 | TRBV5-4 | NA | TGTGCCAGCAGCCGGACTAGCGGATTAGCCAAAAACATTCAGTACTTC | CASSRTSGLAKNIQYF
13 | TRBD2 | TRBJ2-3 | TRBV7-2 | NA | TGTGCCAGCAGCACGGGGGGGACAGATACGCAGTATTTT | CASSTGGTDTQYF
14 | TRBD1 | TRBJ1-5 | TRBV5-1 | NA | TGCGCCAGCAGCTTGGAAGGGGGCGGGCAGCCCCAGCATTTT | CASSLEGGGQPQHF
16 | NA | TRBJ1-5 | TRBV24-1 | NA | TGTGCCACCAGTGATTTGACAGAAGGGAGCAATCAGCCCCAGCATTTT | CATSDLTEGSNQPQHF
14 | NA | TRBJ1-1 | TRBV6-1 | NA | TGTGCCAGCAGTGAAGGGGGGGCGAACACTGAAGCTTTCTTT | CASSEGGANTEAFF
13 | NA | TRBJ2-2 | TRBV29-1 | NA | TGCAGCGTTGAATTGGACAACACCGGGGAGCTGTTTTTT | CSVELDNTGELFF
13 | NA | TRBJ1-1 | TRBV7-8 | NA | TGTGCCAGCAGCCCCTCCCATGATAGTGAAGCTTTCTTT | CASSPSHDSEAFF
13 | NA | TRBJ2-7 | TRBV29-1 | NA | TGCAGCGTTCAAACCCCACGGGCCAACGAGCAGTACTTC | CSVQTPRANEQYF
17 | NA | TRBJ1-5 | TRBV4-1 | NA | TGCGCCAGCAGCCAAGACTGGGGGGGGACCCGGAGGCAGCCCCAGCATTTT | CASSQDWGGTRRQPQHF
13 | NA | TRBJ1-3 | TRBV28 | NA | TGTGCCAGCAAAGCATATTCTGGAAACACCATATATTTT | CASKAYSGNTIYF
14 | TRBD1 | TRBJ1-2 | TRBV27 | NA | TGTGCCAGCCGGGAGAGCCAGGGGGCGTCCGGCTACACCTTC | CASRESQGASGYTF
17 | TRBD1 | TRBJ2-1 | TRBV5-1 | NA | TGCGCCAGCAGCTTGGTATTTCGGGACAGGGGGTTTTGTGAGCAGTTCTTC | CASSLVFRDRGFCEQFF
15 | NA | TRBJ2-1 | TRBV28 | NA | TGTGCCAGCAGAGTGCTCCGGGGAGATTACAATGAGCAGTTCTTC | CASRVLRGDYNEQFF
12 | TRBD1 | TRBJ2-7 | TRBV5-6 | NA | TGTGCCAGCAGCGGGGACAGCCACGAGCAGTACTTC | CASSGDSHEQYF
14 | NA | TRBJ1-2 | TRBV15 | NA | TGTGCCACCAGCAGAGATGCGGACGGATGGGGTAGCACCTTC | CATSRDADGWGSTF